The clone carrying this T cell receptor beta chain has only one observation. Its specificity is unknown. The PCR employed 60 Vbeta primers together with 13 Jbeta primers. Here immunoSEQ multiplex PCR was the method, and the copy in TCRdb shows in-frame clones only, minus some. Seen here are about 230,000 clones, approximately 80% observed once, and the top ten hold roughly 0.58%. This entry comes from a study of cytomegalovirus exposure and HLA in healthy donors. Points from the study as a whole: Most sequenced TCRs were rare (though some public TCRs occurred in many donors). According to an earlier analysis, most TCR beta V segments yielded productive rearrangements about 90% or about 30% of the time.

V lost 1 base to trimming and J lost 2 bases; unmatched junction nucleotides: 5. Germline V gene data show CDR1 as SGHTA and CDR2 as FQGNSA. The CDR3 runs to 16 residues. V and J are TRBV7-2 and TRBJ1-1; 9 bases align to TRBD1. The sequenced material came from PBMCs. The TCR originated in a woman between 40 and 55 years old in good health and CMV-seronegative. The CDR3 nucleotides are TGTGCCAGCAGCTTAGGGGGGACAGGGATAAACACTGAAGCTTTCTTT. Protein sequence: CASSLGGTGINTEAFF.